Shown below are 27 T cell receptor beta chains from a single sample sequenced in a study of cytomegalovirus exposure and HLA in healthy donors. Sequencing used immunoSEQ multiplex PCR; TCRdb keeps in-frame clones, though not all of them. The sample records some 130,000 clones, about nine tenths being singletons. Sequences were obtained from PBMCs. These receptor sequences come from a man in his late teens or twenties in good health and CMV-seronegative.

The V and J genes are TRBV7-9 and TRBJ1-2, with D unclear. The CDR3 has 13 amino acids. Per germline, CDR1 SEHNR and CDR2 FQNEAQ (reference sequence). V gave up 1 base and J gave up 4 bases, with 7 bases separating them. The CDR3 protein is CASSLGQSYGYTF. CDR3 sequence (DNA): TGTGCCAGCAGCTTAGGACAAAGCTATGGCTACACCTTC.

V gene TRBV5-6 combines with J gene TRBJ2-6, with D unclear. V was cut by 0 bases and J by 4 bases, with 14 bases left in between. Germline loops: CDR1 SGHDT, CDR2 YYEEEE. CDR3 length: 17 residues. CDR3 amino acids: CASSLVNRVEGANVLTF. CDR3 nucleotides: TGTGCCAGCAGCTTGGTGAATCGGGTCGAGGGGGCCAACGTCCTGACTTTC. Using reference TRBV5-6 and TRBJ2-6 for the parts outside the CDR3, the full variable domain is DAGVTQSPTHLIKTRGQQVTLRCSPKSGHDTVSWYQQALGQGPQFIFQYYEEEERQRGNFPDRFSGHQFPNYSSELNVNALLLGDSALYLCASSLVNRVEGANVLTFGAGSRLTVL.

The chain joins TRBV11-2 to TRBJ2-7; 7 positions match TRBD2. The V and J ends lost 3 bases and 3 bases, in that order; junction bases with no gene match: 5. The germline V gene encodes CDR1 SGHAT and CDR2 FQNNGV. The CDR3 length is 14 residues. CDR3 nucleotides: TGTGCCAGCAGCTTGGCGGGAGACTACTACGAGCAGTACTTC. Amino acid sequence: CASSLAGDYYEQYF.

The chain has TRBV23-1 and TRBJ2-7; no definite D call. TRBV23-1 is assigned to the ORF class and has an uncertain function. The ends were cut back, 6 bases at V and 3 bases at J, with 18 bases in the middle. CDR3 length equals 15 residues. The CDR3 loop reads CASREPWAKVYEQYF. The CDR3 nucleotides read TGCGCCAGCAGAGAGCCATGGGCAAAAGTCTACGAGCAGTACTTC.

The chain carries TRBV7-6 and TRBJ2-2; 7 bases match TRBD1. The length of the CDR3 is 15 residues. Germline loops: CDR1 SGHVS, CDR2 FNYEAQ. Trimming removed 5 bases from V and 4 bases from J; junction bases left unmatched: 7. In DNA form, the CDR3 reads TGTGCCAGCAGCCCCGGGACAGAAGGCACCGGGGAGCTGTTTTTT. It encodes CASSPGTEGTGELFF.

The rearrangement joins TRBV7-9 to TRBJ2-7; 7 nucleotides match TRBD1. J gave up 2 bases and V 4 bases, and 8 bases lay outside the gene matches. This CDR3 has 15 amino acids. Germline V gene data show CDR1 as SEHNR and CDR2 as FQNEAQ (reference sequence). The CDR3: CASSSSETGAYEQYF. The CDR3 bases are TGTGCCAGCAGCTCCTCCGAAACAGGGGCCTACGAGCAGTACTTC.

The chain has TRBV2 and TRBJ2-7; 7 bases match TRBD1. Germline V CDR1 and CDR2: SNHLY, FYNNEI. The CDR3 has 13 amino acids. The ends lost 5 bases at V and 3 bases at J; junction bases unmatched: 4. Here the CDR3 reads CASSLRDSYEQYF. DNA for the CDR3: TGTGCCAGCAGTCTTCGGGACAGCTACGAGCAGTACTTC.

The V call is TRBV6-5, the J call TRBJ2-1, with a possible D match to TRBD2 (6 bases). V dropped 6 bases and J dropped 4 bases, with 7 bases sitting between them. CDR1 MNHEY and CDR2 SVGAGI come from the germline V gene. This CDR3 is built from 12 residues. Written as DNA, the CDR3 is TGTGCCAGCAGCGGGACTTACAATGAGCAGTTCTTC. It translates to CASSGTYNEQFF.

There are a few counts of this clone. V is TRBV28 and J is TRBJ1-5, with 9 bases that match TRBD1. V shed 6 bases and J 6 bases; nucleotides not matched to a gene: 9. The V gene's germline CDR1 is MDHEN and CDR2 SYDVKM. The CDR3 totals 15 residues. The CDR3: CASSLRGQGFQPQHF. In DNA form, the CDR3 reads TGTGCCAGCAGCCTCCGGGGACAGGGATTTCAGCCCCAGCATTTT.

This clone came up once. The V gene is TRBV21-1, the J gene TRBJ1-2; no check of the table's D call, TRBD1, against the DNA was made. TRBV21-1 is given as a pseudogene. The CDR3 has 15 amino acids. CDR3 in DNA: TGTGCCAGCAGCAGGAGTAGGGGCAGCAGCTATGGCTACACCTTC. It is translated as CASSRSRGSSYGYTF.

This rearrangement joins TRBV7-2 to TRBJ2-7, with TRBD1 matching over 9 bases. The CDR3 consists of 14 residues. Germline loops: CDR1 SGHTA, CDR2 FQGNSA. The V segment lost 2 bases and the J segment 3 bases; nucleotides outside the gene matches: 2. CDR3 nucleotide sequence: TGTGCCAGCAGCTTACCGGACAGGGGCTACGAGCAGTACTTC. Its translation is CASSLPDRGYEQYF.

This clone was seen just once. V and J are TRBV9 and TRBJ1-3, with D perhaps TRBD1 (5 bases). The CDR3 runs 14 residues. The germline V and J ends were trimmed by 2 bases and 3 bases, with 9 bases remaining between them. The germline gives CDR1 SGDLS, CDR2 YYNGEE. CDR3: CASSVGTNGNTIYF. CDR3 in DNA: TGTGCCAGCAGCGTTGGGACTAATGGAAACACCATATATTTT.

This rearrangement joins TRBV19 to TRBJ2-7, with D perhaps TRBD1 (6 bases). From germline, CDR1 is LNHDA and CDR2 SQIVND (reference sequence). The CDR3 runs to 14 residues. V was shortened by 4 bases and J by 4 bases, with 14 bases between the two germline ends. CDR3 sequence reads: CASSKRQGSYEQYF. The CDR3 DNA sequence: TGTGCCAGTAGTAAACGGCAGGGGTCGTACGAGCAGTACTTC.

The V gene is TRBV2, the J gene TRBJ1-5; 9 nucleotides match TRBD1. This CDR3 comprises 13 residues. Germline CDR1 reads SNHLY; CDR2 reads FYNNEI. Trimming removed 6 bases from V and 4 bases from J; junction bases left unmatched: 1. DNA of the CDR3: TGTGCCAGCAGGGGACAGGGTAATCAGCCCCAGCATTTT. Translation gives CASRGQGNQPQHF.

The sample holds one count of this clone. The chain couples TRBV5-1 to TRBJ1-4, with D unclear. V was clipped by 4 bases and J by 8 bases, with 15 bases between them. This CDR3 is built from 14 residues. Germline V CDR1 and CDR2: SGHRS, YFSETQ. The CDR3 spells CASSLRSIQEKLFF. Written as DNA, the CDR3 is TGCGCCAGCAGCCTGCGGTCAATCCAGGAAAAACTGTTTTTT.

The chain is built from TRBV29-1 and TRBJ2-1; 9 nucleotides align to TRBD2. CDR1 is SQVTM and CDR2 is ANQGSEA in the germline V gene. The CDR3 spans 13 residues. J lost 10 bases, V lost 7 bases, and 11 bases had no gene match. Here the CDR3 reads CSAEGLALSEQFF. The CDR3, as DNA: TGCAGCGCCGAGGGACTAGCACTTAGCGAGCAGTTCTTC.

The gene calls are TRBV6-1 and TRBJ2-3, with D possibly being TRBD2 (5 bases). The V end lost 5 bases, the J end lost 0 bases, and 9 bases lay between the germline ends. The CDR3 covers 14 residues. Per germline, CDR1 MNHNS and CDR2 SASEGT. CDR3 DNA sequence: TGTGCCAGCAGTAGCGGAATTAGCACAGATACGCAGTATTTT. The encoded protein is CASSSGISTDTQYF.

The chain links TRBV7-2 to TRBJ2-4; the match to TRBD1 covers 10 bases. The CDR3 loop spans 15 amino acids. Per the germline V gene, CDR1 is SGHTA and CDR2 is FQGNSA. Trimming removed 5 bases from V and 6 bases from J; junction bases left unmatched: 7. The DNA of the CDR3 is TGTGCCAGCAGCCCCCGGGACAGGGGAAGAAACATTCAGTACTTC. Its translation is CASSPRDRGRNIQYF.

The chain uses TRBV5-5 and TRBJ2-7, with TRBD2 as a possible D gene (5 bases). The CDR3 sequence is 16 residues long. The germline CDR1 and CDR2 sequences are SGHKS and YYEKEE (reference sequence). V lost 6 bases and J lost 3, with 22 bases in between. The CDR3 coding sequence is TGTGCCAGCACCCGCCGGGCGGGCACCCAGAACTACGAGCAGTACTTC. It specifies CASTRRAGTQNYEQYF. Full variable domain (missing parts from reference TRBV5-5 and TRBJ2-7): DAGVTQSPTHLIKTRGQQVTLRCSPISGHKSVSWYQQVLGQGPQFIFQYYEKEERGRGNFPDRFSARQFPNYSSELNVNALLLGDSALYLCASTRRAGTQNYEQYFGPGTRLTVT.

The gene calls are TRBV27 and TRBJ2-1; 14 nucleotides line up with TRBD2. The V gene end was trimmed by 2 bases and the J gene end by 7 bases; junction bases not matched to a gene: 7. CDR3 length equals 17 residues. CDR1 and CDR2 (germline): MNHEY, SMNVEV (reference sequence). Written as DNA, the CDR3 is TGTGCCAGCAGTTTACCAAAGGGACTAGCGGGGGTTAATGAGCAGTTCTTC. This gives the protein CASSLPKGLAGVNEQFF.

The V and J genes are TRBV11-3 and TRBJ2-5; 9 bases line up with TRBD2. CDR3 length: 15 amino acids. With 4 bases clipped from V and 5 bases from J, the junction kept 8 bases outside the gene matches. In germline, CDR1 is SGHNT, CDR2 YENEEA. In DNA, the CDR3 is TGTGCCAGCAGCTCCCAGGGACTAGCATCGGAGACCCAGTACTTC. It specifies CASSSQGLASETQYF.

This chain links TRBV10-2 with TRBJ2-7; 8 bases are shared with TRBD2. The CDR3 is made up of 14 amino acids. From germline, CDR1 is WSHSY and CDR2 SAAADI. Losses at the gene ends were 4 bases for V and 3 bases for J; bases not matched to a gene: 5. The CDR3 is CASSVSGISYEQYF. The CDR3 bases are TGCGCCAGCAGTGTTAGCGGGATAAGCTACGAGCAGTACTTC.

The rearrangement uses TRBV7-9 and TRBJ2-5; the D is unclear. Germline V gene data show CDR1 as SEHNR and CDR2 as FQNEAQ (reference sequence). This CDR3 is built from 14 residues. Trimming removed 1 base at V and 1 base at J, with 7 bases between. CDR3 loop: CASSLVGSQETQYF. In DNA form, the CDR3 reads TGTGCCAGCAGCTTAGTGGGCAGCCAAGAGACCCAGTACTTC.

The genes are TRBV27 and TRBJ1-5; D remains unclear. V was trimmed by 2 bases and J by 6 bases, leaving 11 bases between them. Germline V lookup: CDR1 MNHEY, CDR2 SMNVEV (reference sequence). The CDR3 runs to 14 residues. CDR3 sequence reads: CASSLEGSGQPQHF. CDR3 coding DNA: TGTGCCAGCAGTTTAGAGGGATCGGGTCAGCCCCAGCATTTT.

This chain uses TRBV2 with TRBJ2-2, with 8 bases fitting TRBD1. The germline V gene has CDR1 SNHLY and CDR2 FYNNEI. CDR3 size: 15 residues. V dropped 2 bases and J dropped 7; count of bases not matched to a gene: 6. DNA for the CDR3: TGTGCCAGCAGTGAACGGCAGGGGGCGGGCGGGGAGCTGTTTTTT. This sequence encodes CASSERQGAGGELFF.

The chain recombines TRBV30 with TRBJ1-1; D is undetermined. Looked up from germline, CDR1 is GTSNPN and CDR2 is SVGIG (reference sequence). Trimming removed 5 bases from V and 5 bases from J, with 9 bases in between. The CDR3 sequence is 11 residues long. The CDR3 is CAWSGRTEAFF. In DNA form, the CDR3 reads TGTGCCTGGTCGGGAAGGACTGAAGCTTTCTTT.

The chain employs TRBV5-1 and TRBJ1-1, with D hard to call. The germline V gene encodes CDR1 SGHRS and CDR2 YFSETQ. The CDR3 length is 14 residues. Between the trimmed V and J ends, which lost 0 bases and 5 bases, there was a span of 11 bases. In DNA, the CDR3 is TGCGCCAGCAGCTTGGACAGCCGGGGAACTGAAGCTTTCTTT. Protein product: CASSLDSRGTEAFF.